Listed here are 12 T cell receptor beta chains from one sample, sequenced in a study of CD8 T cells in ankylosing spondylitis. General study findings and limits: Among TCR beta sequences, a motif of roughly 8 highly homologous variants appeared characteristic of ankylosing spondylitis blood.

TCRdb reprocessed the 5' RACE reads with MiXCR, giving one entry per CDR3 protein. The sample holds 200,000 to 250,000 distinct CDR3 sequences, around 17% seen once. What these receptors recognize is not known. Sequenced material: blood, either unsorted or a sorted T cell fraction (not recorded which). These receptor sequences come from a male donor with ankylosing spondylitis.

The CDR3 sequence is CASSQGLAWGTQYF. CDR3 bases: TGTGCCAGCAGCCAGGGACTAGCGTGGGGGACCCAGTACTTC. This chain links TRBV12-3 or TRBV12-4 with TRBJ2-5, with 10 nucleotides matching TRBD2. V lost 6 bases, J lost 7 bases, and 8 bases stayed unmatched. The CDR3 consists of 14 residues.

This clonotype was seen a handful of times. The chain combines TRBV24-1 with TRBJ2-2; 8 nucleotides align to TRBD1. The CDR3 totals 15 residues. The J segment lost 5 bases and the V segment lost 7 bases, leaving 8 bases of the junction unmatched. Germline CDR1 and CDR2: KGHDR and SFDVKD. The CDR3 DNA reads as TGTGCCACCAGCCCTGGGACAGGCGGGACCGGGGAGCTGTTTTTT. Its translation is CATSPGTGGTGELFF.

There are a few counts of this clonotype. The chain employs TRBV7-6 and TRBJ2-3, with 9 bases aligning to TRBD1. The CDR3 loop spans 17 amino acids. J gave up 4 bases and V 4 bases, and 12 bases lay outside the gene matches. CDR1 and CDR2 (germline): SGHVS, FNYEAQ. The CDR3 region has the DNA TGTGCCAGCAGCTCTTCCCGGGACAGGGAGCGATCAGATACGCAGTATTTT. This gives the protein CASSSSRDRERSDTQYF.

V is TRBV28 and J is TRBJ2-1; D uncertain. V was trimmed by 5 bases and J by 12 bases, leaving 23 bases between them. The CDR3 is made up of 15 amino acids. Germline V CDR1 and CDR2: MDHEN, SYDVKM. The chain's CDR3 is CASSTSTGWYLGQFF. CDR3 sequence (DNA): TGTGCCAGCAGTACTTCAACGGGTTGGTACTTGGGGCAGTTCTTC.

V gene TRBV28 combines with J gene TRBJ2-3, with D unresolved. V was pared by 3 bases and J by 6 bases, with 10 bases between. In germline, CDR1 is MDHEN, CDR2 SYDVKM. The CDR3 length is 13 residues. The CDR3 DNA follows: TGTGCCAGCAGTTTCTACCAGAGCGATACGCAGTATTTT. It specifies CASSFYQSDTQYF.

This clonotype was seen a handful of times. The chain recombines TRBV30 with TRBJ1-3; D not certain. The CDR3 is 13 residues long. The germline gives CDR1 GTSNPN, CDR2 SVGIG (reference sequence). With 1 base removed from V and 3 bases from J, the gap between germline ends came to 7 bases. CDR3 residues: CAWSDGIGNTIYF. CDR3 nucleotides: TGTGCCTGGAGTGACGGGATTGGAAACACCATATATTTT.

This rearrangement joins TRBV3-1 to TRBJ2-7; weak D call: TRBD1 (6 bases). Germline loops: CDR1 LGHDT, CDR2 YNNKEL (reference sequence). The CDR3 has 14 residues. With 1 base removed from V and 2 bases from J, the gap between germline ends came to 9 bases. CDR3 nucleotide sequence: TGTGCCAGCAGCCAAGGGACAGCGCCCTACGAGCAGTACTTC. It specifies CASSQGTAPYEQYF.

The V call is TRBV27, the J call TRBJ1-2; maybe TRBD1 (6 bases). CDR3 length: 16 amino acids. Germline CDR1 MNHEY, CDR2 SMNVEV (reference sequence). V was shortened by 5 bases and J by 1 base, with 17 bases between the two germline ends. The CDR3 DNA is TGTGCCAGCAGTCCCTATGCGACAGGCCTTAACTATGGCTACACCTTC. Translated: CASSPYATGLNYGYTF.

This clonotype occurred a few times. V is TRBV12-3 or TRBV12-4 and J is TRBJ2-1; D call uncertain. This CDR3 region has 12 residues. V was shortened by 8 bases and J by 5 bases, with 10 bases between the two germline ends. In DNA, the CDR3 is TGTGCCAGCGGTGGCAGAGACAATGAGCAGTTCTTC. Residues: CASGGRDNEQFF.

The chain has TRBV3-1 and TRBJ2-5, with TRBD2 matching 14 bases. After removal of 4 bases from V and 3 bases from J, the junction contained 4 bases not matched to a gene. CDR3 size: 16 residues. Germline assignment: CDR1 LGHDT and CDR2 YNNKEL (reference sequence). CDR3 sequence reads: CASSRWGLAGEETQYF. The CDR3, as DNA: TGTGCCAGCAGCCGTTGGGGACTAGCGGGAGAAGAGACCCAGTACTTC.

CDR3 nucleotide sequence: TGTGCCAGCAGCTTATTGGACACGAACACCGGGGAGCTGTTTTTT. It specifies CASSLLDTNTGELFF. This sequence joins TRBV7-3 and TRBJ2-2; TRBD1 might be the D (5 bases). V lost 2 bases and J lost 0, with 7 bases in between. The CDR3 spans 15 residues. CDR1 and CDR2 from the germline V gene are SGHTA and FQGTGA.

CDR3 sequence (DNA): TGTGCCAGCAGGCTAGCGGGAGAGGGAGAGACCCAGTACTTC. It translates to CASRLAGEGETQYF. The chain links TRBV12-3 or TRBV12-4 to TRBJ2-5; 10 positions agree with TRBD2. There are 14 residues in the CDR3. Losses at the gene ends were 6 bases for V and 4 bases for J; bases not matched to a gene: 5.